This entry lists 4 T cell receptor beta chains sequenced from one sample in a study of T cell changes during pregnancy in multiple sclerosis. Some clones are missing from TCRdb's copy, which holds only in-frame ones; the method was immunoSEQ multiplex PCR. Found here are 85,000 to 110,000 clones, roughly 92% of them singletons; the top ten hold 0.75% to 0.95%. The sample here was peripheral blood, taken after pregnancy. The receptors shown here come from a female donor with multiple sclerosis, enrolled in a pregnancy study.

This chain links TRBV7-2 with TRBJ2-1; D is possibly TRBD2 (6 bases). This CDR3 region has 14 residues. CDR1 SGHTA and CDR2 FQGNSA come from the germline V gene. Trimming removed 4 bases at V and 4 bases at J, with 11 bases between. Written as DNA, the CDR3 is TGTGCCAGCAGCTATGCGGGACTGTACAATGAGCAGTTCTTC. Translation gives CASSYAGLYNEQFF.

The chain joins TRBV6-5 to TRBJ2-3; 8 nucleotides align to TRBD1. V was pared by 5 bases and J by 3 bases, with 7 bases of the junction left unmatched. Germline V gene data show CDR1 as MNHEY and CDR2 as SVGAGI. The CDR3 length is 15 residues. The CDR3 bases are TGTGCCAGCAGTGCCCGGACAGGGCGTACAGATACGCAGTATTTT. Its translation: CASSARTGRTDTQYF.

This clone was found a few times. The chain has TRBV6-4 and TRBJ2-1; a weak D match, TRBD2 (5 bases). Germline lookup yields CDR1 MRHNA and CDR2 SNTAGT. The V end was cut by 6 bases, the J end by 7 bases, with 19 bases between. This CDR3 is built from 15 residues. The CDR3 sequence is CASSPGTRGMNEQFF. The DNA of the CDR3 is TGTGCCAGCAGCCCTGGCACTAGAGGCATGAATGAGCAGTTCTTC.

The chain links TRBV9 to TRBJ1-1; D is uncertain. Trimming took 0 bases from V and 0 from J, leaving 15 bases between them. The CDR3 spans 17 residues. The germline CDR1 and CDR2 sequences are SGDLS and YYNGEE. CDR3 coding DNA: TGTGCCAGCAGCGTAGTAGATTCGTGGGAGATGAACACTGAAGCTTTCTTT. As protein: CASSVVDSWEMNTEAFF.